The 3 T cell receptor beta chains below all came from one sample that was sequenced in a study of T cells after yellow fever vaccination. TCRdb itself ran the 5' RACE reads through MiXCR, one entry per CDR3 protein. The table has roughly 310,000 distinct CDR3 sequences, approximately 9% seen once. The sample here was PBMCs, taken on the day of the first yellow fever vaccination. The receptors stem from a man between 18 and 29 years old who received the YFV17D yellow fever vaccine.

This clonotype has at least ten counts. The chain combines TRBV29-1 with TRBJ2-3, with no clear D. The V gene lost 6 bases and the J gene lost 2 bases, with 9 bases spanning the gap. CDR3 length: 12 residues. The germline CDR1 and CDR2 sequences are SQVTM and ANQGSEA. The CDR3 DNA follows: TGCAGCGTCATGACAAACACAGATACGCAGTATTTT. Translation gives CSVMTNTDTQYF.

The chain is built from TRBV6-2 or TRBV6-3 and TRBJ2-3; D is undetermined. The CDR3 extends over 13 amino acids. V was cut by 6 bases and J by 6 bases, with 13 bases left in between. Germline CDR1 is MNHEY and CDR2 is SVGEGT. For the CDR3, the DNA is TGTGCCAGCAGAGGAGCCCCCTACGATACGCAGTATTTT. Translating it yields CASRGAPYDTQYF.

In its sample, this clonotype was seen a few times. The CDR3 is CSAGTSGNRQETQYF. CDR3 in DNA: TGCAGTGCCGGGACTAGCGGGAACCGACAAGAGACCCAGTACTTC. The chain has TRBV20-1 and TRBJ2-5, with TRBD2 matching 13 bases. Germline V CDR1 and CDR2: DFQATT, SNEGSKA (reference sequence). V lost 6 bases and J lost 2; bases outside the gene matches: 6. This CDR3 has 15 residues.